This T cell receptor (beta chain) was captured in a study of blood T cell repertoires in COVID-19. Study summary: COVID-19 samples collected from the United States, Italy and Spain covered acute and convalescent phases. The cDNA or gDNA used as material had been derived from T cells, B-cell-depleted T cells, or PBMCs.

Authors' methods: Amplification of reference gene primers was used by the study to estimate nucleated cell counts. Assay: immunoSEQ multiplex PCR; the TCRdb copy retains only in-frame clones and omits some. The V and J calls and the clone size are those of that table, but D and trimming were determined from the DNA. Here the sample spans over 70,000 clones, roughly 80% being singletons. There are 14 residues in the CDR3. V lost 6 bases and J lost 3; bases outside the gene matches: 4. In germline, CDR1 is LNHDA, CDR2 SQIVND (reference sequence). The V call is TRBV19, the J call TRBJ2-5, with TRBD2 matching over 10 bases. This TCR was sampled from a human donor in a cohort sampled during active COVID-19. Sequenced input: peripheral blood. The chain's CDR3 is CASRPGTSEETQYF. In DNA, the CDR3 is TGTGCCAGTAGACCCGGGACTAGCGAAGAGACCCAGTACTTC.